The source of this T cell receptor (beta chain) is a study of PD-1 blockade in classical Hodgkin lymphoma. CDR3 length: 17 amino acids. V gave up 5 bases and J gave up 3 bases, with 17 bases separating them. Germline CDR1 SEHNR, CDR2 FQNEAQ (reference sequence). General study findings and limits: Newly diagnosed patients were reported to exhibit reduced baseline TCR diversity relative to healthy donors. What drove the repertoire differences, possibly disease activity or prior therapy, has not been defined.

Comment on this clone: Antigen: not known.

The sample's time point: cycle 4 day 1 (C4D1), after less than 7 weeks of nivolumab. Every one of the patients relapsed after autologous stem cell transplantation (brentuximab vedotin exposure was variable). Researchers pulled CD8+ T cells out of thawed PBMCs using magnetic negative selection. Sequencing used immunoSEQ multiplex PCR; TCRdb keeps in-frame clones, though not all of them. The sample has approximately 19,000 clones, about nine tenths seen once; the top ten hold less than 5.5%. The source is a human donor with classical Hodgkin lymphoma. Sample: CD8+ T cells from blood, taken before the fourth cycle of nivolumab. The chain has TRBV7-9 and TRBJ1-6; D might be TRBD1 (5 bases). CDR3 in DNA: TGTGCCAGCAGCCCCTTGGACACCGGGGGCTATAATTCACCCCTCCACTTT. It yields the protein CASSPLDTGGYNSPLHF.